This TCR beta chain was documented in a study of breast tumors, draining lymph nodes, adjacent tissues. In TCRdb, the multiplex PCR reads were re-called with MiXCR into one record per CDR3 protein. The repertoire holds roughly 130,000 distinct CDR3 sequences, 15% to 20% seen once, with over 3% in the top ten. The lymph nodes were axillary draining lymph nodes from breast cancer patients. As regards this clonotype: Its antigen is unidentified. One end of the junction varies from germline; a read error may be responsible.

There are 16 residues in the CDR3. Germline-derived CDR1 and CDR2 are SGHRS and YFSETQ. Findings of the study overall: That most tumor T cells come from lymph nodes remained unproven.

What was sequenced was axillary lymph node tissue. The genes are TRBV5-1 and TRBJ2-3; TRBD2 matches 14 bases. This clonotype originated in a female donor with breast cancer. Some clones in this sample may be carry-over from other donors' samples. CDR3 amino acids: CAGSSGLAGVADTQYF. The CDR3 coding sequence is TGCGCCGGCAGCTCGGGACTAGCGGGAGTGGCAGATACGCAGTATTTT. Variable domain in full (rest from reference TRBV5-1 and TRBJ2-3): KAGVTQTPRYLIKTRGQQVTLSCSPISGHRSVSWYQQTPGQGLQFLFEYFSETQRNKGNFPGRFSGRQFSNSRSEMNVSTLELGDSALYLCAGSSGLAGVADTQYFGPGTRLTVL.